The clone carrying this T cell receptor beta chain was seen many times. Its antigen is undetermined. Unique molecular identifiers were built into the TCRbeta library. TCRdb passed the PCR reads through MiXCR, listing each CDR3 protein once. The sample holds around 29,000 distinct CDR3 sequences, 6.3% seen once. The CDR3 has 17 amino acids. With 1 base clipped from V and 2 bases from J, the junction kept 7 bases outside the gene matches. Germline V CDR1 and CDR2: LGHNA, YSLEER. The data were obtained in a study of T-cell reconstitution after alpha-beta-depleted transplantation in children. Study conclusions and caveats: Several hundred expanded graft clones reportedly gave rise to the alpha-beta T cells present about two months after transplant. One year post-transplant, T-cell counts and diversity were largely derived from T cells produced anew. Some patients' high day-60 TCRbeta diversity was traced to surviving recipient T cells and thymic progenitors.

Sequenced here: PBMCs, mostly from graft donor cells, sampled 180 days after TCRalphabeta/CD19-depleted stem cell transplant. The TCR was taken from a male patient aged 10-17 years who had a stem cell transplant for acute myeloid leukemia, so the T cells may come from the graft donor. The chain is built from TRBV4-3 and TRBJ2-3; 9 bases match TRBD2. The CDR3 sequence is CASSQVLGLAITDTQYF. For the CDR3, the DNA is TGCGCCAGCAGCCAAGTCCTAGGACTAGCGATCACAGATACGCAGTATTTT.